This T cell receptor (beta chain) was retrieved from a study of blood T cells in healthy people across ages. This clonotype was counted once. Its antigen is still unknown. At least 7 million PBMCs were isolated per sample. A second roughly 7 to 11 cycle PCR used barcoded and J-beta primers. TCRdb passed the 5' RACE reads through MiXCR, listing each CDR3 protein once. The profile shows approximately 800,000 distinct CDR3 sequences, about 62% of them singletons. In germline, CDR1 is SQVTM, CDR2 ANQGSEA. The V end was cut by 7 bases, the J end by 2 bases, with 12 bases between. There are 13 residues in the CDR3. Study outcomes and limitations: Among long-lived donors, naive CD4+ cells were more numerous and diversity higher than in aged donors. A strong correlation was found between TCR beta diversity and the percentage of naive T cells.

This TCR was recovered from a man aged 25 to 45 in good health. The V and J genes are TRBV29-1 and TRBJ1-3; possibly TRBD1 for D (5 bases). Sequencing was done on a sample of blood. CDR3: CSARLGAGNTIYF. For the CDR3, the DNA is TGCAGCGCTCGGCTGGGGGCTGGAAACACCATATATTTT.